This T cell receptor beta chain was observed in a study of T-cell reconstitution after alpha-beta-depleted transplantation in children. General study points: T-cell counts and diversity at one year post-transplant came mainly from newly produced T cells. After transplant, at about two months, alpha-beta T cells were reportedly derived from several hundred expanded graft clones.

The CDR3 covers 15 residues. Per the germline V gene, CDR1 is SGHTA and CDR2 is FQGNSA. Trimming left V 1 base short and J 0 bases short, with 9 bases between. About this clonotype: Its antigen is not known.

A TCRbeta library incorporating unique molecular identifiers was prepared. TCRdb ran MiXCR on the PCR reads and lists one entry per CDR3 protein. The sample consists of about 310,000 distinct CDR3 sequences, approximately 23% of them appearing once. The source is a male patient between 10 and 17 years old who had a stem cell transplant for acute lymphoblastic leukemia, so the T cells may come from the graft donor. Sequenced here: PBMCs, mostly from graft donor cells, sampled 180 days after TCRalphabeta/CD19-depleted stem cell transplant. V is TRBV7-2 and J is TRBJ2-5, with D unresolved. In DNA form, the CDR3 reads TGTGCCAGCAGCTTAGTCCCTCAGTACCAAGAGACCCAGTACTTC. Protein: CASSLVPQYQETQYF.